This T cell receptor (beta chain) is drawn from a study of cytomegalovirus exposure and HLA in healthy donors. In germline, CDR1 is SNHLY, CDR2 FYNNEI. The V and J ends lost 7 bases and 8 bases respectively, with 17 bases between them. The CDR3 has 14 amino acids. The PCR contained 60 Vbeta and 13 Jbeta primers. Sequencing was performed with immunoSEQ multiplex PCR; in TCRdb, only in-frame clones are kept and a portion is missing. The data contain around 130,000 clones, about 81% of them singletons. V gene TRBV2 combines with J gene TRBJ1-4; the D gene is possibly TRBD1 (6 bases). The receptor was derived from a woman in her forties in good health and CMV-seropositive. Sequenced: PBMCs. In DNA form, the CDR3 reads TGTGCCAGCAATAGACAGGAGGTTGGGGAAAAACTGTTTTTT. This encodes CASNRQEVGEKLFF.